This paragraph covers one T cell receptor (beta chain) sequence. Other DNA sequences in this sample translate to the same CDR3. These data come from a study of shared clonotypes between healthy human individuals. Study background: CD8 memory received one plate per donor, CD8 naive two, CD4 memory three and CD4 naive three.

It was across several immunoSEQ plates that each subset's genomic DNA was evenly split. Clones were sequenced by immunoSEQ multiplex PCR, and TCRdb holds only the in-frame ones, with some missing. The table shows some 2,000,000 clones, with approximately 95% occurring only once. The V gene lost 2 bases and the J gene lost 4 bases, with 7 bases spanning the gap. The CDR3 length is 13 residues. Germline assignment: CDR1 SGDLS and CDR2 YYNGEE. The gene calls are TRBV9 and TRBJ2-1, with D uncertain. The sequence was obtained from a man in his late teens or twenties in good health. The sequenced sample consisted of naive CD4+ T cells sorted from blood. Subset in this sample: CD45RA+ positively selected. This chain's CDR3 is CASSVGPYNEQFF. In DNA form, the CDR3 reads TGTGCCAGCAGCGTCGGACCTTACAATGAGCAGTTCTTC.